The source of this T cell receptor (beta chain) is a study of sequential checkpoint blockade in melanoma. Study background: First-line arms were nivolumab then ipilimumab, or the reverse, randomized 1:1. Maintenance nivolumab came after either treatment sequence.

The protocol was immunoSEQ multiplex PCR, while the TCRdb copy is restricted to in-frame clones and leaves out a portion. This sample has under 25,000 clones; 73% occur once, and the top ten carry around 21%. Treatment indicated: randomized to nivolumab then ipilimumab (arm A) or the reverse (arm B). DNA-damaging chemotherapy had not been given to any patient beforehand. Live CD3+CD8+ CD19− CD56− cells were sorted from PBMCs. This clone was observed a handful of times. Germline V gene sequence: CDR1 SEHNR, CDR2 FQNEAQ (reference sequence). The CDR3 runs to 15 residues. With 3 bases clipped from V and 3 bases from J, the junction kept 3 bases outside the gene matches.

The source of this sequence is a human donor with melanoma. Sequences were derived from CD8+ T cells sorted from blood (inferred from file names), sampled from a patient given nivolumab and ipilimumab in sequence. The chain recombines TRBV7-9 with TRBJ2-5, with 11 nucleotides matching TRBD2. CDR3 protein: CASSFPTSGEETQYF. In DNA, the CDR3 is TGTGCCAGCAGCTTCCCGACTAGCGGGGAAGAGACCCAGTACTTC.